This passage covers 3 T cell receptor beta chains from one sample sequenced in a study of T cell clonality in common variable immunodeficiency. Study-wide findings and caveats: Common variable immunodeficiency TCR beta sequences reportedly had fewer deletions and N-nucleotide insertions.

These receptors are not linked to any known antigen. TCRdb's copy holds only in-frame clones and misses some; the assay was immunoSEQ multiplex PCR. The sample contains 28,000 or so clones, none occurring once; 3% to 3.5% lies in the top ten. The specimen was peripheral blood mononuclear cells. These receptor sequences come from a human donor with common variable immunodeficiency.

This clone came up a few times. The read falls 3 residues short of the CDR3 end, and the missing part is taken from the germline J gene. The gene calls are TRBV7-9 and TRBJ1-3; no definite D call. The CDR3 is made up of 15 amino acids. V was clipped by 3 bases and J by 0 bases, with 9 bases between them. The germline CDR1 and CDR2 sequences are SEHNR and FQNEAQ (reference sequence). CDR3 sequence: CASSFPEVSGNTIYF. The sequenced part of the CDR3 DNA is TGTGCCAGCAGCTTTCCCGAGGTCTCTGGAAACACC.

This clone was seen ten or more times. The read finishes 3 residues shy of the CDR3 end, and the germline J gene is used to complete it. J is TRBJ1-2 and V is TRBV20-1; 10 nucleotides line up with TRBD1. Trimming cost V 8 bases and J 0 bases; bases outside gene matches: 6. The CDR3 sequence is 14 residues long. The germline V gene encodes CDR1 DFQATT and CDR2 SNEGSKA (reference sequence). The CDR3 bases that were read are TGCAGTTCCGGGACAGGGGTCTCTAACTATGGC. Its protein is CSSGTGVSNYG. The complete CDR3 reads CSSGTGVSNYGYTF.

This clone has more than one count but fewer than ten. Coverage ceases 3 residues before the CDR3 finishes, and the germline J gene fills in the end. The gene calls are TRBV2 and TRBJ1-5; weak D call: TRBD1 (5 bases). The germline CDR1 and CDR2 sequences are SNHLY and FYNNEI. The CDR3 consists of 13 residues. Trimming took off 5 bases at V and 8 bases at J, with 13 bases between the two ends. The part of the CDR3 DNA that was read is TGTGCCAGCAGTACGGACAAGAGGGAGCCC. Protein product: CASSTDKREP. The full CDR3 protein is CASSTDKREPQHF.